The 32 T cell receptor beta chains reported below all come from one sample, sequenced in a study of sequential checkpoint blockade in melanoma. The treatment: randomized to nivolumab then ipilimumab (arm A) or the reverse (arm B). Sequencing was performed with immunoSEQ multiplex PCR; in TCRdb, only in-frame clones are kept and a portion is missing. The sample shows about 32,000 clones, around 82% of them seen only once. The sequenced sample was CD8+ T cells sorted from blood (inferred from file names), obtained from a patient given nivolumab and ipilimumab in sequence. The receptors were gathered from a human donor with melanoma.

This clone was seen a few times. The rearrangement links TRBV7-9 to TRBJ2-2; 14 nucleotides agree with TRBD2. This CDR3 is built from 18 residues. V was clipped by 5 bases and J by 5 bases; unmatched bases: 10. Germline CDR1 and CDR2: SEHNR and FQNEAQ (reference sequence). The CDR3 here is CASSPTRTSGRPTGELFF. CDR3 DNA: TGTGCCAGCAGCCCAACACGGACTAGCGGGAGGCCGACCGGGGAGCTGTTTTTT.

The J gene is TRBJ2-7, the V gene TRBV4-1; TRBD1 aligns across 7 bases. Germline V gene data show CDR1 as MGHRA and CDR2 as YSYEKL. The V segment lost 4 bases and the J segment 2 bases; nucleotides outside the gene matches: 8. The CDR3 is 15 residues long. The CDR3 region is CASSRSGQNTYEQYF. The CDR3 DNA sequence: TGCGCCAGCAGCCGGTCGGGACAGAATACCTACGAGCAGTACTTC.

V and J are TRBV2 and TRBJ2-5, with a tentative D call TRBD1 (5 bases). CDR1 is SNHLY and CDR2 is FYNNEI in the germline V gene. V shed 3 bases and J shed 0 bases, with 8 bases lying between them. This CDR3 is built from 14 residues. Here the CDR3 DNA reads TGTGCCAGCAGTGACCGACAGAACCAAGAGACCCAGTACTTC. Its translation: CASSDRQNQETQYF.

This clone was counted a single time. V is TRBV28 and J is TRBJ1-1, with no clear D. The CDR3 runs to 15 residues. The germline V and J ends were trimmed by 5 bases and 8 bases, with 21 bases remaining between them. CDR1 and CDR2 from the germline V gene are MDHEN and SYDVKM. CDR3: CASSPILPQYSEAFF. The CDR3 DNA reads TGTGCCAGCAGTCCCATTCTCCCTCAATACAGCGAAGCTTTCTTT.

CDR3: CASSLSLAGENEQFF. The CDR3 bases are TGTGCCAGCAGCTTGTCACTAGCGGGCGAGAATGAGCAGTTCTTC. The V and J genes are TRBV5-4 and TRBJ2-1; 9 bases are shared with TRBD2. The CDR3 loop spans 15 amino acids. Germline V gene data show CDR1 as SGHNT and CDR2 as YYREEE (reference sequence). With 1 base clipped from V and 7 bases from J, the junction kept 6 bases outside the gene matches.

The chain employs TRBV4-1 and TRBJ2-7; 13 nucleotides agree with TRBD2. The CDR3 consists of 16 residues. In germline, CDR1 is MGHRA, CDR2 YSYEKL. Trimming took 4 bases from V and 0 from J; bases not matched to a gene: 3. CDR3 amino acids: CASSLGTSGNSYEQYF. The CDR3 DNA reads TGCGCCAGCAGCCTAGGGACTAGCGGGAACTCCTACGAGCAGTACTTC.

J is TRBJ2-7 and V is TRBV6-5, with D perhaps TRBD2 (6 bases). Germline V gene lookup returns CDR1 MNHEY and CDR2 SVGAGI. The CDR3 extends over 13 amino acids. V lost 7 bases and J 9 bases, leaving 19 bases between the germline ends. The CDR3 reads CASTISLSSGQYF. In nucleotides, the CDR3 is TGTGCCAGCACCATCAGCTTGAGTAGCGGGCAGTACTTC.

The CDR3: CASSPIAAGYNEQFF. As DNA, the CDR3 is TGTGCCAGCTCACCAATAGCGGCCGGATACAATGAGCAGTTCTTC. The chain uses TRBV18 and TRBJ2-1, with D possibly TRBD2 on 6 matching bases. The length of the CDR3 is 15 residues. Germline V gives CDR1 KGHSH, CDR2 LQKENI. The V end was cut by 2 bases, the J end by 4 bases, with 12 bases between. Together with reference TRBV18 and TRBJ2-1, the CDR3 gives the full variable domain: NAGVMQNPRHLVRRRGQEARLRCSPMKGHSHVYWYRQLPEEGLKFMVYLQKENIIDESGMPKERFSAEFPKEGPSILRIQQVVRGDSAAYFCASSPIAAGYNEQFFGPGTRLTVL.

The rearrangement uses TRBV7-8 and TRBJ2-7, with 7 positions matching TRBD1. The germline V gene encodes CDR1 SGHVS and CDR2 FQNEAQ. The V gene end was trimmed by 4 bases and the J gene end by 2 bases; junction bases not matched to a gene: 8. This CDR3 has 15 amino acids. The CDR3 DNA is TGTGCCAGCAGCTCCCGGACAGGATCCCCCTACGAGCAGTACTTC. Translating it yields CASSSRTGSPYEQYF.

V usage is TRBV7-9 and J usage is TRBJ1-1; no clear D gene. The V and J ends lost 5 bases and 1 base respectively, with 23 bases between them. The CDR3 covers 18 residues. Germline CDR1 is SEHNR and CDR2 is FQNEAQ (reference sequence). The CDR3 sequence is CASSPSPGSTSPNTEAFF. CDR3 nucleotide sequence: TGTGCCAGCAGCCCCTCCCCCGGGAGTACTTCTCCGAACACTGAAGCTTTCTTT.

This chain connects TRBV25-1 to TRBJ2-7; 7 nucleotides agree with TRBD1. From germline, CDR1 is MGHDK and CDR2 SYGVNS. The CDR3 is 12 residues long. V shed 8 bases, J shed 3 bases, and the junction held 4 bases outside the gene matches. CDR3 DNA sequence: TGTGCCAGCCGGGACAGCGGCTACGAGCAGTACTTC. Translating gives CASRDSGYEQYF.

Remarks on this clone: The sample holds other DNA sequences that translate to the same CDR3. The J gene is TRBJ2-7, the V gene TRBV9; TRBD2 is a possible D gene (5 bases). Germline assignment: CDR1 SGDLS and CDR2 YYNGEE. V lost 0 bases and J lost 3, with 16 bases in between. The CDR3 totals 16 residues. The CDR3 DNA follows: TGTGCCAGCAGCGTAGCCGCTGATACGGGGTTCTACGAGCAGTACTTC. Its translation: CASSVAADTGFYEQYF.

The chain uses TRBV27 and TRBJ1-1; 7 bases map to TRBD1. This CDR3 has 15 residues. The junction had 7 bases not matched to a gene; V was cut back by 6 bases and J by 0 bases. Germline CDR1 MNHEY, CDR2 SMNVEV (reference sequence). The CDR3 DNA reads as TGTGCCAGCAGCGCCTCGACAGGGCTGAACACTGAAGCTTTCTTT. Amino acid sequence: CASSASTGLNTEAFF.

The chain uses TRBV27 and TRBJ2-2; 11 nucleotides match TRBD2. Germline V gives CDR1 MNHEY, CDR2 SMNVEV (reference sequence). This CDR3 region has 16 residues. V was clipped by 2 bases and J by 4 bases; unmatched bases: 3. The CDR3 loop reads CASSLILAGGTGELFF. DNA of the CDR3: TGTGCCAGCAGTTTAATCCTAGCGGGGGGCACCGGGGAGCTGTTTTTT.

The chain employs TRBV18 and TRBJ2-7; D is possibly TRBD2 (5 bases). The ends were cut back, 1 base at V and 7 bases at J, with 11 bases in the middle. In germline, CDR1 is KGHSH, CDR2 LQKENI. The CDR3 length is 13 residues. CDR3 bases: TGTGCCAGCTCACCACTAGACTACTATGAGCAGTACTTC. Translation gives CASSPLDYYEQYF.

The chain recombines TRBV19 with TRBJ2-7; weak D call: TRBD2 (6 bases). This CDR3 is 16 amino acids long. Germline CDR1 reads LNHDA; CDR2 reads SQIVND (reference sequence). Trimming removed 1 base from V and 0 bases from J, with 13 bases in between. CDR3 amino acids: CASSIGGARDSYEQYF. The CDR3 DNA reads as TGTGCCAGTAGTATAGGCGGGGCGCGGGACTCCTACGAGCAGTACTTC. The full variable domain, completed using reference TRBV19 and TRBJ2-7, is DGGITQSPKYLFRKEGQNVTLSCEQNLNHDAMYWYRQDPGQGLRLIYYSQIVNDFQKGDIAEGYSVSREKKESFPLTVTSAQKNPTAFYLCASSIGGARDSYEQYFGPGTRLTVT.

This clone was recorded only once. The gene calls are TRBV6-5 and TRBJ1-1, with D perhaps matching TRBD1 (5 bases). V lost 5 bases and J 0 bases, leaving 10 bases between the germline ends. CDR3 length: 14 amino acids. Germline loops: CDR1 MNHEY, CDR2 SVGAGI. The CDR3 nucleotides read TGTGCCAGCAGTACAACAGGAATGAACACTGAAGCTTTCTTT. As protein: CASSTTGMNTEAFF.

V and J are TRBV6-4 and TRBJ1-5; 9 bases are a match to TRBD1. Germline CDR1 reads MRHNA; CDR2 reads SNTAGT. V shed 7 bases and J 0 bases; nucleotides not matched to a gene: 10. This CDR3 comprises 17 residues. DNA of the CDR3: TGTGCCAGCAAACCGGGACAGGGACCATATAGCAATCAGCCCCAGCATTTT. Translated, it gives CASKPGQGPYSNQPQHF.

This clone was counted between two and nine times. The V gene is TRBV28, the J gene TRBJ2-7; 7 bases are shared with TRBD1. V was clipped by 8 bases and J by 3 bases; unmatched bases: 13. CDR1 and CDR2 (germline): MDHEN, SYDVKM. This CDR3 has 15 residues. The CDR3 protein is CASLTGAGTSYEQYF. In nucleotides, the CDR3 is TGTGCCAGCCTAACAGGGGCAGGTACCAGCTACGAGCAGTACTTC.

The chain has TRBV4-1 and TRBJ1-2; 7 positions match TRBD1. This CDR3 has 15 amino acids. Per the germline V gene, CDR1 is MGHRA and CDR2 is YSYEKL. With 0 bases clipped from V and 2 bases from J, the junction kept 3 bases outside the gene matches. The CDR3 here is CASSQEGGTNYGYTF. The CDR3 DNA follows: TGCGCCAGCAGCCAAGAAGGGGGCACAAACTATGGCTACACCTTC.

This clone was counted only a few times. V is TRBV7-9 and J is TRBJ2-7; D gene ambiguous. Germline V gene data show CDR1 as SEHNR and CDR2 as FQNEAQ (reference sequence). V was pared by 2 bases and J by 6 bases, with 11 bases between. This CDR3 has 13 amino acids. CDR3 in DNA: TGTGCCAGCAGCTTAATGGCAGGAAGCGAGCAGTACTTC. It encodes CASSLMAGSEQYF.

The rearrangement links TRBV29-1 to TRBJ1-2; D is ambiguous. Trimming shortened V by 5 bases and J by 7 bases, and 17 bases separated the two germline ends. CDR3 length equals 13 residues. Germline-derived CDR1 and CDR2 are SQVTM and ANQGSEA. The CDR3: CSVNPAREGGYTF. CDR3 coding DNA: TGCAGCGTTAACCCGGCTAGGGAGGGTGGCTACACCTTC.

This chain uses TRBV27 with TRBJ1-5; D possibly corresponds to TRBD1 (6 bases). The CDR3 length is 14 residues. Germline CDR1 is MNHEY and CDR2 is SMNVEV (reference sequence). V gave up 3 bases and J gave up 5 bases, with 11 bases separating them. Here the CDR3 reads CASSFRGRDQPQHF. CDR3 nucleotide sequence: TGTGCCAGCAGTTTCAGGGGCCGAGATCAGCCCCAGCATTTT.

This clone was counted once. The J gene is TRBJ2-7, the V gene TRBV28, with 8 bases fitting TRBD2. The CDR3 is 13 residues long. Germline V gene data show CDR1 as MDHEN and CDR2 as SYDVKM. Unmatched junction bases numbered 7, after V lost 0 bases and J lost 12 bases. In nucleotides, the CDR3 is TGTGCCAGCAGTTTATGGCGGGAGGCCGAGTGGTACTTC. It specifies CASSLWREAEWYF. The complete variable domain, with remaining parts taken from reference TRBV28 and TRBJ2-7, reads DVKVTQSSRYLVKRTGEKVFLECVQDMDHENMFWYRQDPGLGLRLIYFSYDVKMKEKGDIPEGYSVSREKKERFSLILESASTNQTSMYLCASSLWREAEWYFGPGTRLTVT.

This chain connects TRBV27 to TRBJ2-5, with 12 bases matching TRBD2. Gene TRBJ2-7 matches the end of the DNA better, so the J call may be wrong. The CDR3 covers 15 residues. Germline V gives CDR1 MNHEY, CDR2 SMNVEV (reference sequence). For the CDR3, the DNA is TGTGCCAGCAGTCTAGCGGGGGGGTCCTCCTACGAGCAGTACTTC. Amino acid sequence: CASSLAGGSSYEQYF.

This chain connects TRBV2 to TRBJ1-5, with a possible D match to TRBD1 (5 bases). CDR3 length equals 15 residues. The germline V and J ends were trimmed by 6 bases and 0 bases, with 12 bases remaining between them. In germline, CDR1 is SNHLY, CDR2 FYNNEI. The CDR3 nucleotides are TGTGCCAGCAGGGAGCCAGGGAATAGCAATCAGCCCCAGCATTTT. This gives the protein CASREPGNSNQPQHF.

CDR3 region: CAWSVRGWANEKLFF. CDR3 nucleotides: TGTGCCTGGAGTGTACGAGGGTGGGCGAATGAAAAACTGTTTTTT. The chain is built from TRBV30 and TRBJ1-4, with D unclear. Germline V gives CDR1 GTSNPN, CDR2 SVGIG (reference sequence). This CDR3 region has 15 residues. V gave up 0 bases and J gave up 5 bases, with 13 bases separating them.

The chain couples TRBV27 to TRBJ1-4; TRBD1 matches at 9 bases. CDR3 length: 15 amino acids. From germline, CDR1 is MNHEY and CDR2 SMNVEV (reference sequence). The trim removed 2 bases at V and 7 bases at J, leaving 5 bases unmatched. The CDR3 coding sequence is TGTGCCAGCAGTTTAAGGGGACAGGGTGGTGAAAAACTGTTTTTT. Translation gives CASSLRGQGGEKLFF.

This clone has a single count. One end of the junction does not line up with germline, which may come from a read error. V and J are TRBV7-6 and TRBJ1-2; TRBD1 matches 9 bases. The CDR3 length is 14 residues. Germline values: CDR1 SGHVS, CDR2 FNYEAQ. For the CDR3, the DNA is TGTGCCGGCAGCACACAACAGGGGGCAGGTGGCTACACCTTC. It encodes CAGSTQQGAGGYTF.

The V and J genes are TRBV4-1 and TRBJ2-5; TRBD1 aligns across 8 bases. The germline gives CDR1 MGHRA, CDR2 YSYEKL. This CDR3 region has 14 residues. The junction had 5 bases not matched to a gene; V was cut back by 4 bases and J by 4 bases. CDR3 nucleotides: TGCGCCAGCAGCCTTCGGACAGGGAGAGAGACCCAGTACTTC. This codes for CASSLRTGRETQYF.

J is TRBJ1-4 and V is TRBV9, with 12 positions matching TRBD1. This CDR3 spans 15 amino acids. After removal of 4 bases from V and 8 bases from J, the junction contained 6 bases not matched to a gene. From germline, CDR1 is SGDLS and CDR2 YYNGEE. The CDR3 region is CASSPGTGGREKLFF. The DNA of the CDR3 is TGTGCCAGCAGCCCCGGGACAGGGGGCCGGGAAAAACTGTTTTTT.

V usage is TRBV4-1 and J usage is TRBJ2-1, with 9 bases aligning to TRBD2. Germline values: CDR1 MGHRA, CDR2 YSYEKL. The CDR3 spans 16 residues. Trimming removed 4 bases from V and 7 bases from J; junction bases left unmatched: 11. The CDR3 region is CASSRGGGALFNEQFF. CDR3 DNA sequence: TGCGCCAGCAGCCGTGGCGGGGGGGCCCTCTTTAATGAGCAGTTCTTC.